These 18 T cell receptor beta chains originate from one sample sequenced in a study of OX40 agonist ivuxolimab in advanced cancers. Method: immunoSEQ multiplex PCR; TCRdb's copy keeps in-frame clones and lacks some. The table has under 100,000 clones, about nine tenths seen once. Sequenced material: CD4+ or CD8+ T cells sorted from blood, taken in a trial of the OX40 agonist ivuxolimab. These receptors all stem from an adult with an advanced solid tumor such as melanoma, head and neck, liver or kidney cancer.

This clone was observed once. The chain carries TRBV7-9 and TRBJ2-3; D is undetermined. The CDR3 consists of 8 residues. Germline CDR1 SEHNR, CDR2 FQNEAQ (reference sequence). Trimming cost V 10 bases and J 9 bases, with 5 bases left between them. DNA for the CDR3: TGTGCCACCAGGACGCAGTATTTT. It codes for CATRTQYF.

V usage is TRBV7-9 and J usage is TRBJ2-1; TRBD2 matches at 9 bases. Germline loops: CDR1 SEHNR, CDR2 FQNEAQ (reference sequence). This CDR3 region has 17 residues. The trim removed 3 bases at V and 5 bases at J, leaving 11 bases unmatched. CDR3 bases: TGTGCCAGCAGCTTTTTTTTAACAGCGGGAGGAAACAATGAGCAGTTCTTC. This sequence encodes CASSFFLTAGGNNEQFF.

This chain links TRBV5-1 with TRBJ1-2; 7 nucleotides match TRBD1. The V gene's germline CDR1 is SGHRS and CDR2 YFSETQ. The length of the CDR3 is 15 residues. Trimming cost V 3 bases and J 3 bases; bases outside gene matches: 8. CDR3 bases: TGCGCCAGCAGCTCGAGACAGGGTGTAGACTATGGCTACACCTTC. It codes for CASSSRQGVDYGYTF.

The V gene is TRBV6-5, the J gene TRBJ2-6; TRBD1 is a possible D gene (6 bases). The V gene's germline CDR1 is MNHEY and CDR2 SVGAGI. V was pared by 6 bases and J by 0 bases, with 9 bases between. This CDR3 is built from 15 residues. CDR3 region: CASSIQGSGANVLTF. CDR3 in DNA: TGTGCCAGCAGCATACAGGGCTCTGGGGCCAACGTCCTGACTTTC.

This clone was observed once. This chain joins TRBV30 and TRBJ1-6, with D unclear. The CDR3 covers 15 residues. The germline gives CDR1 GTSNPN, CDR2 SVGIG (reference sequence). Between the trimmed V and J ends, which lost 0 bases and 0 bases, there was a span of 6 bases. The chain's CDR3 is CAWSVVSSYNSPLHF. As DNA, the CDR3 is TGTGCCTGGAGTGTAGTTAGCTCCTATAATTCACCCCTCCACTTT.

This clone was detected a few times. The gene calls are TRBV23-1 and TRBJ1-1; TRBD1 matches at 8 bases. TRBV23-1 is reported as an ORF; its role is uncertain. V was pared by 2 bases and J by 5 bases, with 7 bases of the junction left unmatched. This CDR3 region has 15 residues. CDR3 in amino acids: CASSQRTGRRTEAFF. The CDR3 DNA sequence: TGCGCCAGCAGTCAAAGGACAGGGAGAAGGACTGAAGCTTTCTTT.

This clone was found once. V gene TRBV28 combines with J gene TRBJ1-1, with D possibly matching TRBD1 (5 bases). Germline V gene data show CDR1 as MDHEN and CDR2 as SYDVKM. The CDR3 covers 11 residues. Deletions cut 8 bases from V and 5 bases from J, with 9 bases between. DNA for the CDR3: TGTGCCAGCCAGGGCTGGACTGAAGCTTTCTTT. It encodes CASQGWTEAFF.

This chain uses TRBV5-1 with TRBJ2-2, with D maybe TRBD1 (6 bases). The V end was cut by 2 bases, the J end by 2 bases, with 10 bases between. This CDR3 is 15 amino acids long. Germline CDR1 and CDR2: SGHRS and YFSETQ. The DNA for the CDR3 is TGCGCCAGCAGCTTTACAGGGATCAACACCGGGGAGCTGTTTTTT. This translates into CASSFTGINTGELFF.

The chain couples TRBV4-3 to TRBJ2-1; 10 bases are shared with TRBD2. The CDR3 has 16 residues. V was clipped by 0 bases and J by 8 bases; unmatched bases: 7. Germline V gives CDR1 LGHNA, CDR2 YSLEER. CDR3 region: CASSQEASGSIYEQFF. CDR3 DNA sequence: TGCGCCAGCAGCCAAGAAGCTAGCGGGAGTATCTATGAGCAGTTCTTC.

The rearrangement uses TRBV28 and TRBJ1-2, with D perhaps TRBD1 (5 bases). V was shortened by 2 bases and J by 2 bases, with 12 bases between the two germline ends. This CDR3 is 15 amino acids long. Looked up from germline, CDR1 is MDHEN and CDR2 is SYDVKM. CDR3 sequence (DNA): TGTGCCAGCAGTTTAGGGGGTGGGGGAAACTATGGCTACACCTTC. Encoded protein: CASSLGGGGNYGYTF.

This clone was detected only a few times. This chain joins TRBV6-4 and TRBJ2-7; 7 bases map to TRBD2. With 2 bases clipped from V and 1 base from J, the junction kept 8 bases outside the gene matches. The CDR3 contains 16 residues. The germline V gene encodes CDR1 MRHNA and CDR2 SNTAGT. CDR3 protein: CASSDPIVGGSYEQYF. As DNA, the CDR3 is TGTGCCAGCAGTGACCCTATTGTGGGAGGGTCCTACGAGCAGTACTTC.

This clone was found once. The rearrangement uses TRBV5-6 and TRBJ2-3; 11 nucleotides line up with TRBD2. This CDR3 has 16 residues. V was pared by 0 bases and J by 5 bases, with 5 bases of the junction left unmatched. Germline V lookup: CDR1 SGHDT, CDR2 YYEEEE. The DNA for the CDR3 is TGTGCCAGCAGCTTGGCACTAGCGGGAGTAAGAGATACGCAGTATTTT. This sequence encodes CASSLALAGVRDTQYF.

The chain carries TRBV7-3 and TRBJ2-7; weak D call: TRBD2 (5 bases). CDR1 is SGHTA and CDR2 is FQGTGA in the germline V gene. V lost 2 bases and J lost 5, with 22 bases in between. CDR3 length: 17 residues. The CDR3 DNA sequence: TGTGCCAGCAGCTTATCGGGTTTGAGGGAGAAACCCCACGAGCAGTACTTC. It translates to CASSLSGLREKPHEQYF.

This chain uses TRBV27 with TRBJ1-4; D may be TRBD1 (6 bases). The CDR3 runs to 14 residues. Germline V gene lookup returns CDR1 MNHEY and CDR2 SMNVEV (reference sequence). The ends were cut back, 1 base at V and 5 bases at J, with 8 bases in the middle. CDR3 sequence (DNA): TGTGCCAGCAGTTTATGGCAGGGGAATGAAAAACTGTTTTTT. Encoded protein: CASSLWQGNEKLFF.

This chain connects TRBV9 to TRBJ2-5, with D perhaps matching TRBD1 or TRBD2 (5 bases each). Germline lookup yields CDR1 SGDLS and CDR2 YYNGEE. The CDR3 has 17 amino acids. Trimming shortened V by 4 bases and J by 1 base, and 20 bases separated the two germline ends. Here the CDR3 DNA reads TGTGCCAGCAGCCCACGCTACGTAGGGACCGCCCAAGAGACCCAGTACTTC. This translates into CASSPRYVGTAQETQYF.

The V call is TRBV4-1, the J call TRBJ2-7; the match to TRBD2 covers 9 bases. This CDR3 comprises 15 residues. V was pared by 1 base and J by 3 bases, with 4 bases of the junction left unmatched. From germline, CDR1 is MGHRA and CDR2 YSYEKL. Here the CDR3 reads CASSQGSSGDYEQYF. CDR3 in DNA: TGCGCCAGCAGCCAAGGGTCTAGCGGGGACTACGAGCAGTACTTC.

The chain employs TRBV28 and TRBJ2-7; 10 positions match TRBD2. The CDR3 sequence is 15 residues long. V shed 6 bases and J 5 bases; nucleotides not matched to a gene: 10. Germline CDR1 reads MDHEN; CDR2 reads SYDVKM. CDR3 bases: TGTGCCAGCAGAAAACCTAGCGGGAGTGTGAACGAGCAGTACTTC. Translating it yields CASRKPSGSVNEQYF.

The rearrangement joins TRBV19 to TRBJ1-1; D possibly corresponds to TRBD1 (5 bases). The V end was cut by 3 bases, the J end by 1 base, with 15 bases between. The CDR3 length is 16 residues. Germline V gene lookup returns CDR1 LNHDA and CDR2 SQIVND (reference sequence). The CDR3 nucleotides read TGTGCCAGTAGTATCCTCGGGGGACCACGGAACACTGAAGCTTTCTTT. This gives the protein CASSILGGPRNTEAFF.